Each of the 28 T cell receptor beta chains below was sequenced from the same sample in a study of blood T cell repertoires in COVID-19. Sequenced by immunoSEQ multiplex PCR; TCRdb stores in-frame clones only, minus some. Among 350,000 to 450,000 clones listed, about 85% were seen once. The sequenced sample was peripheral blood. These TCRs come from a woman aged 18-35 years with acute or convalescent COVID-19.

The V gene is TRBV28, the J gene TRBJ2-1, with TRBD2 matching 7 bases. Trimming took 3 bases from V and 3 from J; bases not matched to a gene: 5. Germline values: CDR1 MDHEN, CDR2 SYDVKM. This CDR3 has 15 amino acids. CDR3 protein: CASSLAGDSYNEQFF. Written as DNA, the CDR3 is TGTGCCAGCAGTTTGGCGGGAGATAGCTACAATGAGCAGTTCTTC.

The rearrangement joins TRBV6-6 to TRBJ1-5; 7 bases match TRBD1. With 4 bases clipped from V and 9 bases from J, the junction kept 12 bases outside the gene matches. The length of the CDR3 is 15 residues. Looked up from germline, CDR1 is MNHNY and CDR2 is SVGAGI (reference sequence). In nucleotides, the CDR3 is TGTGCCAGCAGTTTTTCCCGGGACAGACACCGGCCCCAGCATTTT. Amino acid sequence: CASSFSRDRHRPQHF.

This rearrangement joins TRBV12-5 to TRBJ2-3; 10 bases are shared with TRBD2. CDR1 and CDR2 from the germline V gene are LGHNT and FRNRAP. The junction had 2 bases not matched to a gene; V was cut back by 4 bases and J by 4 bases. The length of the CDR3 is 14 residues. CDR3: CASGSGLAADTQYF. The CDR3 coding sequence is TGTGCTAGTGGTTCCGGACTAGCGGCAGATACGCAGTATTTT.

The CDR3 sequence: CASSPGQGGRRAEAFF. The CDR3 DNA sequence: TGTGCCAGCAGTCCGGGACAGGGGGGCCGGAGAGCTGAAGCTTTCTTT. This rearrangement joins TRBV28 to TRBJ1-1; 11 positions match TRBD1. The CDR3 sequence is 16 residues long. CDR1 and CDR2 from the germline V gene are MDHEN and SYDVKM. V was clipped by 5 bases and J by 6 bases; unmatched bases: 11.

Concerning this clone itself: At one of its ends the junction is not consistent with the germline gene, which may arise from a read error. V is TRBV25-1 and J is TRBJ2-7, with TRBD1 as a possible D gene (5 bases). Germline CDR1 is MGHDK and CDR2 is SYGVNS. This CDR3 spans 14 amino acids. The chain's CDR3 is CARSPRQPSYEQYF. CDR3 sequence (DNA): TGTGCCCGCAGCCCTCGACAGCCATCCTACGAGCAGTACTTC.

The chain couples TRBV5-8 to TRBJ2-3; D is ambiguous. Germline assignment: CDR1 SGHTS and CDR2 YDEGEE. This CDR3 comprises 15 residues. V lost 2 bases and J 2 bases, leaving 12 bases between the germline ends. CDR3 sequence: CASSLEPRLTDTQYF. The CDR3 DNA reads TGTGCCAGCAGCTTAGAGCCCCGACTCACAGATACGCAGTATTTT. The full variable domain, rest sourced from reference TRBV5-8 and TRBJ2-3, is EAGVTQSPTHLIKTRGQQATLRCSPISGHTSVYWYQQALGLGLQFLLWYDEGEERNRGNFPPRFSGRQFPNYSSELNVNALELEDSALYLCASSLEPRLTDTQYFGPGTRLTVL.

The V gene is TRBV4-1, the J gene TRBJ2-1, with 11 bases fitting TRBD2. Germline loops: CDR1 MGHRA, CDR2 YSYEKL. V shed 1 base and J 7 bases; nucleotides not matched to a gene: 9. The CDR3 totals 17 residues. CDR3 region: CASSQGLAGPRGNEQFF. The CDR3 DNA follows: TGCGCCAGCAGCCAAGGACTAGCGGGGCCTCGTGGGAATGAGCAGTTCTTC.

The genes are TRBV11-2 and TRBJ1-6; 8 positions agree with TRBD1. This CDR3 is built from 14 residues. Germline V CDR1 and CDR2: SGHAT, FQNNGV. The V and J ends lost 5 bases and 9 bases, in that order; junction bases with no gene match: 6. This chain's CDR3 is CASSQGASFSPLHF. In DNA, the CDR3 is TGTGCCAGCAGCCAGGGGGCGAGTTTTTCACCCCTCCACTTT. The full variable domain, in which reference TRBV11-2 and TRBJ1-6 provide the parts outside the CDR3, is EAGVAQSPRYKIIEKRQSVAFWCNPISGHATLYWYQQILGQGPKLLIQFQNNGVVDDSQLPKDRFSAERLKGVDSTLKIQPAKLEDSAVYLCASSQGASFSPLHFGNGTRLTVT.

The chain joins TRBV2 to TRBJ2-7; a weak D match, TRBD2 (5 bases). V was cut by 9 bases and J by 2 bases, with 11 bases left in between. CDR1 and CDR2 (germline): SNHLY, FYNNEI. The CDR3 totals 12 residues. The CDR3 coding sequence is TGTGCCAGTTCCGAGGGAGCCTACGAGCAGTACTTC. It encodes CASSEGAYEQYF.

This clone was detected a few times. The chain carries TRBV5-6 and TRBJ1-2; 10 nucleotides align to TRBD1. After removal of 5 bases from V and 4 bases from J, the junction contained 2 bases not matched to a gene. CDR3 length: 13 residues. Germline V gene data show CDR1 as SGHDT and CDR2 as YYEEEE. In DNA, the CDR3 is TGTGCCAGCAGACGGGACAGGGGCTATGGCTACACCTTC. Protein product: CASRRDRGYGYTF.

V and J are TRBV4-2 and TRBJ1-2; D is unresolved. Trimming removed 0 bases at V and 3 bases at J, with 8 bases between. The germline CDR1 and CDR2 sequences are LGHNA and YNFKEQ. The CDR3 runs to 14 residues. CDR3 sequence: CASSQDPVDYGYTF. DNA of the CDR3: TGTGCCAGCAGCCAAGATCCGGTCGACTATGGCTACACCTTC.

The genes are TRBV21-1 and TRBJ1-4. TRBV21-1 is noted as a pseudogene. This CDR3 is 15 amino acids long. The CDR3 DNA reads TGTGCCACCGAGGAGGAAGGGAGTGGTAGTGAAAAACTGTTTTTT. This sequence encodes CATEEEGSGSEKLFF.

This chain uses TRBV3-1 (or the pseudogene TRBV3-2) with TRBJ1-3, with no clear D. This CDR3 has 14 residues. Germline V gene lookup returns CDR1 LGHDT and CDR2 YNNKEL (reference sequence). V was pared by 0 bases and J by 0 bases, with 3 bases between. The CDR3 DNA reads TGTGCCAGCAGCCAAGACCTCTCTGGAAACACCATATATTTT. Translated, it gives CASSQDLSGNTIYF.

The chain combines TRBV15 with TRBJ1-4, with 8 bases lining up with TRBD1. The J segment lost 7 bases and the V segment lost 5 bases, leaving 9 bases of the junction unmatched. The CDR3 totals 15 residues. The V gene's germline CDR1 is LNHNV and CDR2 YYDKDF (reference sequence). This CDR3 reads CATSPRTGLVEKLFF. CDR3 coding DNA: TGTGCCACCAGCCCGCGGACAGGGTTGGTTGAAAAACTGTTTTTT.

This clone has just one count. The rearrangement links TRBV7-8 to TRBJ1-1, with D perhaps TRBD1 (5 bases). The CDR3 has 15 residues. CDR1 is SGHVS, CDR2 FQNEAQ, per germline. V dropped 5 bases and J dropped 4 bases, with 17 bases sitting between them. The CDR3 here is CASSGGRGMSTEAFF. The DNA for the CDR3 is TGTGCCAGCAGCGGGGGTCGGGGGATGAGCACTGAAGCTTTCTTT.

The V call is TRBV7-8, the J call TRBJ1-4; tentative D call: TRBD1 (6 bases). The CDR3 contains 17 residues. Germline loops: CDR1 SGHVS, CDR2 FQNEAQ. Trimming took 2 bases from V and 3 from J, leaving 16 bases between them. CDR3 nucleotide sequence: TGTGCCAGCAGCTTAATTGCCCAGGGGATTGCTAATGAAAAACTGTTTTTT. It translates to CASSLIAQGIANEKLFF. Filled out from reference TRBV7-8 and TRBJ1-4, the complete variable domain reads GAGVSQSPRYKVAKRGQDVALRCDPISGHVSLFWYQQALGQGPEFLTYFQNEAQLDKSGLPSDRFFAERPEGSVSTLKIQRTQQEDSAVYLCASSLIAQGIANEKLFFGSGTQLSVL.

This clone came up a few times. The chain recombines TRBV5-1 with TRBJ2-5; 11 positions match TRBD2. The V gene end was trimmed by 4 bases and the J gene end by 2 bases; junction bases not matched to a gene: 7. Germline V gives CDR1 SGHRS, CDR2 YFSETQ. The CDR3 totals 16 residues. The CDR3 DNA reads TGCGCCAGCAGCCCGGGGACTAGCGGTATACAAGAGACCCAGTACTTC. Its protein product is CASSPGTSGIQETQYF.

CDR3 sequence: CASSQDAIGVEGEQYF. CDR3 sequence (DNA): TGCGCCAGCAGCCAAGATGCGATCGGGGTAGAGGGCGAGCAGTACTTC. The rearrangement joins TRBV4-1 to TRBJ2-7; tentative D call: TRBD2 (5 bases). CDR3 size: 16 residues. The V end lost 0 bases, the J end lost 6 bases, and 18 bases lay between the germline ends. Germline V gives CDR1 MGHRA, CDR2 YSYEKL.

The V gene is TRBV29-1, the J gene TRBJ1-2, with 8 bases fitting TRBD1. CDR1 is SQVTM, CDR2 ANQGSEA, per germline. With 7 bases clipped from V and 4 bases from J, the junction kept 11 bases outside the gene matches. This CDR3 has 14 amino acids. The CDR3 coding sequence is TGCAGCGCATGGACGACAGGGGAGAGCTATGGCTACACCTTC. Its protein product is CSAWTTGESYGYTF.

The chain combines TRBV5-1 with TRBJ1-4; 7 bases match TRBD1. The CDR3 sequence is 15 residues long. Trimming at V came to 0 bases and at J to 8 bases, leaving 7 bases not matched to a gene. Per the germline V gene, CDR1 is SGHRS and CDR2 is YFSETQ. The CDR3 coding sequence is TGCGCCAGCAGCTTGGGGGACAGCCGGGGAGAAAAACTGTTTTTT. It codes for CASSLGDSRGEKLFF. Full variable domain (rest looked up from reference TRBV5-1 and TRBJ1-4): KAGVTQTPRYLIKTRGQQVTLSCSPISGHRSVSWYQQTPGQGLQFLFEYFSETQRNKGNFPGRFSGRQFSNSRSEMNVSTLELGDSALYLCASSLGDSRGEKLFFGSGTQLSVL.

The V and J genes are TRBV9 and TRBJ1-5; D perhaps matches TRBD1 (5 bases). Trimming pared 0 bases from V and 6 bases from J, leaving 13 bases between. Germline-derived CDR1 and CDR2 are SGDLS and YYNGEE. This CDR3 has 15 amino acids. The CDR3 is CASSVDSETGQPQHF. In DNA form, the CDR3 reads TGTGCCAGCAGCGTAGACAGTGAAACAGGTCAGCCCCAGCATTTT.

CDR3 DNA: TGTGCCAGCAGCTTAACAGGGGACACGAACTATGGCTACACCTTC. Residues: CASSLTGDTNYGYTF. The rearrangement links TRBV7-2 to TRBJ1-2; 7 bases align to TRBD1. CDR3 length equals 15 residues. Germline CDR1 SGHTA, CDR2 FQGNSA. The V and J ends lost 2 bases and 2 bases, in that order; junction bases with no gene match: 5.

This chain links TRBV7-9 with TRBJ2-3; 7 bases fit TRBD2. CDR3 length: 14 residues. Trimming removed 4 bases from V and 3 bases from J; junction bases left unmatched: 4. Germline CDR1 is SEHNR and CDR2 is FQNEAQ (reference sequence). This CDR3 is CASSSASGTDTQYF. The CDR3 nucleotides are TGTGCCAGCAGCTCAGCTAGCGGAACAGATACGCAGTATTTT.

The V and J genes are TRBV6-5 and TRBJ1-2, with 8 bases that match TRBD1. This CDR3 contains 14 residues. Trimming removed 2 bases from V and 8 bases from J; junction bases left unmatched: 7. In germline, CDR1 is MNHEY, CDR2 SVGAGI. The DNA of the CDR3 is TGTGCCAGCAGTTACCAACGGACAGGGTGGGGCTACACCTTC. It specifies CASSYQRTGWGYTF.

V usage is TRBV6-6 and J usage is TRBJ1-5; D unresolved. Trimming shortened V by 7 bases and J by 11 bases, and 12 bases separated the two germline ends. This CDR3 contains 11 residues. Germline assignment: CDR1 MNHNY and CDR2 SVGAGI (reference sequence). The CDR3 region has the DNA TGTGCCAGCAACGAGGGAGGTACCCAGCATTTT. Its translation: CASNEGGTQHF.

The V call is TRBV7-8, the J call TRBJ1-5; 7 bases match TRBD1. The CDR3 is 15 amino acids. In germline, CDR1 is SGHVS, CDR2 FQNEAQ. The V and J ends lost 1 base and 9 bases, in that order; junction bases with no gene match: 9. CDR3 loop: CASSLGGGQGVPQHF. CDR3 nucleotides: TGTGCCAGCAGCTTAGGGGGCGGCCAGGGGGTGCCCCAGCATTTT.

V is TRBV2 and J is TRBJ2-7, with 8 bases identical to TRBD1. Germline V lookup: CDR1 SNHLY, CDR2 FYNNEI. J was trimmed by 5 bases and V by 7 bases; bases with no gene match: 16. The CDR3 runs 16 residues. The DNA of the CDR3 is TGTGCCAGCATTCTCTCAACCCCAGGGGGCTTGGACGAGCAGTACTTC. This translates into CASILSTPGGLDEQYF.

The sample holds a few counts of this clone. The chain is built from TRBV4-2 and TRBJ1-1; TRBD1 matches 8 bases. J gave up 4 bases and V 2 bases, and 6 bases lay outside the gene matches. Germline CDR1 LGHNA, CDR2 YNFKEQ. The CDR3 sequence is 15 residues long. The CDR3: CASSQSPTGGTEAFF. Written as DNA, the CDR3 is TGTGCCAGCAGCCAATCCCCAACAGGGGGCACTGAAGCTTTCTTT.